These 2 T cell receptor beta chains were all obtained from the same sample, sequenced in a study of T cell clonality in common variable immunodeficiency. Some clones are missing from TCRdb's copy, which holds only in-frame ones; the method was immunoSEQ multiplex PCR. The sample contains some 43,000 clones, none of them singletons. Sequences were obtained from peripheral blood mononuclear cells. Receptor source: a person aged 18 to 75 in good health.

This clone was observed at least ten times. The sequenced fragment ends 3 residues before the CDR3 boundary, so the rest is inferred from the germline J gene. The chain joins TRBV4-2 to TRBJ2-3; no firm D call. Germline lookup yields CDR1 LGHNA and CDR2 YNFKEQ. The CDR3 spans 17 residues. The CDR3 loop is CASSQDKSDLYQETQYF. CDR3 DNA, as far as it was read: TGTGCCAGCAGCCAAGATAAGAGCGACCTGTACCAAGAGACG.

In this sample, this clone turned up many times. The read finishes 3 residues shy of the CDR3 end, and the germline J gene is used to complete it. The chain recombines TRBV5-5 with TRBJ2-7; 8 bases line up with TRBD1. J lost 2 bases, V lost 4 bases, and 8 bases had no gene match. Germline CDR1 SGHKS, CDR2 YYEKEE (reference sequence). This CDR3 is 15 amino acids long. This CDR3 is CASSPLDRGAYEQYF. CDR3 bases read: TGTGCCAGCAGCCCACTCGACAGGGGAGCCTACGAG.